The 13 T cell receptor beta chains given below trace back to one sample, sequenced in a study of OX40 agonist ivuxolimab in advanced cancers. Produced via immunoSEQ multiplex PCR; TCRdb's table is partial and in-frame only. The sample has tens of thousands of clones, 70% to 90% seen once. The sequencing used CD4+ or CD8+ T cells sorted from blood, collected in a trial of the OX40 agonist ivuxolimab. The receptors were gathered from an adult with an advanced solid tumor such as melanoma, head and neck, liver or kidney cancer.

V is TRBV2 and J is TRBJ2-1; 13 nucleotides line up with TRBD2. With V trimmed by 9 bases and J by 6 bases, 8 bases remained unmatched. CDR3 length equals 15 residues. Germline assignment: CDR1 SNHLY and CDR2 FYNNEI. This CDR3 is CARAGTSGVANEQFF. The CDR3 nucleotides are TGTGCCAGAGCGGGGACTAGCGGGGTGGCCAATGAGCAGTTCTTC.

The CDR3 nucleotides read TGTGCCAGCAGCCCGGGGACCTTCAGCAATCAGCCCCAGCATTTT. It yields the protein CASSPGTFSNQPQHF. This rearrangement joins TRBV5-8 to TRBJ1-5, with D maybe TRBD1 (5 bases). Germline CDR1 reads SGHTS; CDR2 reads YDEGEE. Trimming removed 4 bases at V and 1 base at J, with 12 bases between. The CDR3 runs to 15 residues.

The rearrangement links TRBV29-1 to TRBJ2-2; 11 bases match TRBD2. Trimming cost V 6 bases and J 8 bases; bases outside gene matches: 2. Germline CDR1 is SQVTM and CDR2 is ANQGSEA. The CDR3 length is 12 residues. In DNA, the CDR3 is TGCAGCGTGAGGACTAGCGGGGGGGAGCTGTTTTTT. Translating gives CSVRTSGGELFF.

This chain links TRBV7-9 with TRBJ1-2; unclear D gene. Germline loops: CDR1 SEHNR, CDR2 FQNEAQ (reference sequence). The CDR3 is made up of 13 amino acids. Trimming took 5 bases from V and 6 from J, leaving 13 bases between them. The CDR3 loop is CASSPQYGDGYTF. Here the CDR3 DNA reads TGTGCCAGCAGCCCTCAATACGGAGATGGCTACACCTTC.

The chain recombines TRBV29-1 with TRBJ2-2; D unclear. The V gene lost 6 bases and the J gene lost 9 bases, with 8 bases spanning the gap. The CDR3 is 10 residues long. Germline values: CDR1 SQVTM, CDR2 ANQGSEA. DNA for the CDR3: TGCAGCGTCGCCGACCGGGAGCTGTTTTTT. It yields the protein CSVADRELFF.

The V gene is TRBV11-2, the J gene TRBJ2-7; no reliable D call. Germline lookup yields CDR1 SGHAT and CDR2 FQNNGV. Trimming pared 5 bases from V and 6 bases from J, leaving 14 bases between. The CDR3 runs to 13 residues. The CDR3 reads CASSPITRPEQYF. CDR3 in DNA: TGTGCCAGCAGCCCTATCACTCGACCCGAGCAGTACTTC. Full variable domain (missing parts from reference TRBV11-2 and TRBJ2-7): EAGVAQSPRYKIIEKRQSVAFWCNPISGHATLYWYQQILGQGPKLLIQFQNNGVVDDSQLPKDRFSAERLKGVDSTLKIQPAKLEDSAVYLCASSPITRPEQYFGPGTRLTVT.

The rearrangement links TRBV6-1 to TRBJ1-2; TRBD1 matches 11 bases. V lost 9 bases, J lost 7 bases, and 4 bases stayed unmatched. The CDR3 spans 12 residues. Per germline, CDR1 MNHNS and CDR2 SASEGT. CDR3 in amino acids: CASGQGAGGYTF. The CDR3 DNA reads as TGTGCCAGTGGACAGGGGGCGGGTGGCTACACCTTC.

This chain connects TRBV12-5 to TRBJ1-5; D gene unclear. The V end lost 5 bases, the J end lost 4 bases, and 3 bases lay between the germline ends. The CDR3 extends over 11 amino acids. In germline, CDR1 is LGHNT, CDR2 FRNRAP. This CDR3 is CASGLNQPQHF. Written as DNA, the CDR3 is TGTGCTAGTGGTCTAAATCAGCCCCAGCATTTT.

The chain joins TRBV6-5 to TRBJ1-2; D might be TRBD1 (6 bases). The CDR3 covers 14 residues. Trimming took 6 bases from V and 5 from J, leaving 16 bases between them. Germline assignment: CDR1 MNHEY and CDR2 SVGAGI. CDR3 amino acids: CASRPEGGWYGYTF. The CDR3, as DNA: TGTGCCAGCAGGCCCGAGGGGGGTTGGTATGGCTACACCTTC.

The chain has TRBV7-9 and TRBJ2-5, with D tentatively TRBD1 or TRBD2 (6 bases each). The CDR3 extends over 15 amino acids. Trimming took off 4 bases at V and 7 bases at J, with 19 bases between the two ends. Per the germline V gene, CDR1 is SEHNR and CDR2 is FQNEAQ (reference sequence). CDR3 in DNA: TGTGCCAGCAGCTCCCAGCGGGCGCAAGGGGGGACCCAGTACTTC. Residues: CASSSQRAQGGTQYF.

This chain joins TRBV7-9 and TRBJ2-7; 9 nucleotides line up with TRBD2. J lost 1 base, V lost 5 bases, and 6 bases had no gene match. Germline-derived CDR1 and CDR2 are SEHNR and FQNEAQ (reference sequence). The CDR3 totals 15 residues. The CDR3 region is CASSPRLAVSYEQYF. CDR3 sequence (DNA): TGTGCCAGCAGCCCACGACTAGCGGTATCCTACGAGCAGTACTTC.

The chain recombines TRBV7-2 with TRBJ2-1; D is undetermined. The CDR3 runs to 15 residues. Germline V lookup: CDR1 SGHTA, CDR2 FQGNSA. V gave up 2 bases and J gave up 0 bases, with 8 bases separating them. The CDR3 sequence: CASSLKQSSYNEQFF. CDR3 nucleotide sequence: TGTGCCAGCAGCTTAAAACAGAGCTCCTACAATGAGCAGTTCTTC.

The table lists this clone with a count of one. The chain is built from TRBV23-1 and TRBJ1-1; D gene ambiguous. TRBV23-1 falls under the ORF class, with uncertain function. Trimming left V 0 bases short and J 7 bases short, with 12 bases between. The length of the CDR3 is 14 residues. CDR3 loop: CASSQSAGTDEAFF. The DNA for the CDR3 is TGCGCCAGCAGTCAATCGGCAGGAACGGATGAAGCTTTCTTT.